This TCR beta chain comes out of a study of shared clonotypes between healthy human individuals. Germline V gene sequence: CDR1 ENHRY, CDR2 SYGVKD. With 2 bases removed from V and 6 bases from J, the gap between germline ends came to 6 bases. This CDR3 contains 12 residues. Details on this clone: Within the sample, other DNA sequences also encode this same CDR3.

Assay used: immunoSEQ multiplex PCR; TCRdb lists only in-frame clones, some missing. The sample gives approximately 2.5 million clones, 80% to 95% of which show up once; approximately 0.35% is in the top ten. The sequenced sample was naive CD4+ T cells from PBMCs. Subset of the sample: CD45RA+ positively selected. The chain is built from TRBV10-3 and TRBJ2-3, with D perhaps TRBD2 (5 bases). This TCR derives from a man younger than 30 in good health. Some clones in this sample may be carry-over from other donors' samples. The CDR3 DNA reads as TGTGCCATCAGTGAGCGAGGGGATACGCAGTATTTT. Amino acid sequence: CAISERGDTQYF.